A selection of T cell receptor beta chains follows, all from one sample in a study of response to subunit inactivated influenza vaccine. TCRdb reprocessed the RT-PCR reads via MiXCR and lists one record per CDR3 protein. Found here are over 400,000 distinct CDR3 sequences, approximately 10% of them singletons; the top ten hold less than 15%. Sequencing was performed on PBMCs from blood, taken more than 35 days after vaccination. These receptors came from a man aged 45-65 years who received an inactivated influenza vaccine. Both conserved end residues are part of each CDR3. The order of the fields is CDR3 protein, CDR3 DNA, clone size, V gene, J gene, D gene. D genes are given only for firm matches. Clone sizes are given selectively: once, few, many, or a class where the clone is expanded.

CDR3 protein: CASSFLPDSAYEQYF
CDR3 DNA: TGTGCCAGCAGTTTCCTACCCGACAGCGCCTACGAGCAGTACTTC
clone size: -
V gene: TRBV27
J gene: TRBJ2-7
D gene: -

CDR3 protein: CASSPKAVTDTQYF
CDR3 DNA: TGTGCCAGCAGCCCTAAAGCAGTTACAGATACGCAGTATTTT
clone size: -
V gene: TRBV7-2
J gene: TRBJ2-3
D gene: -

CDR3 protein: CATSDLTEAARETQYF
CDR3 DNA: TGTGCCACCAGTGATTTAACGGAGGCAGCCCGGGAGACCCAGTACTTC
clone size: -
V gene: TRBV24-1
J gene: TRBJ2-5
D gene: -

CDR3 protein: CASSSPSTGHADTQYF
CDR3 DNA: TGTGCCAGCAGTTCCCCCTCGACAGGGCATGCAGATACGCAGTATTTT
clone size: few
V gene: TRBV28
J gene: TRBJ2-3
D gene: TRBD1

CDR3 protein: CASSFGGAGNTEAFF
CDR3 DNA: TGTGCCAGCAGTTTTGGCGGCGCTGGGAACACTGAAGCTTTCTTT
clone size: many
V gene: TRBV12-3/TRBV12-4
J gene: TRBJ1-1
D gene: -

CDR3 protein: CAISPTTSGGNEQFF
CDR3 DNA: TGTGCCATCAGTCCAACGACTAGCGGGGGAAATGAGCAGTTCTTC
clone size: -
V gene: TRBV10-3
J gene: TRBJ2-1
D gene: TRBD2

CDR3 protein: CASSQQIGGAKIYNEQFF
CDR3 DNA: TGCGCCAGCAGCCAACAAATTGGAGGGGCGAAGATATACAATGAGCAGTTCTTC
clone size: -
V gene: TRBV4-1
J gene: TRBJ2-1
D gene: -

CDR3 protein: CASSASGVTYEQYF
CDR3 DNA: TGTGCCAGCAGTGCGAGCGGGGTAACCTACGAGCAGTACTTC
clone size: few
V gene: TRBV6-1
J gene: TRBJ2-7
D gene: TRBD2

CDR3 protein: CASILGGTGELFF
CDR3 DNA: TGTGCCAGCATCCTTGGGGGGACCGGGGAGCTGTTTTTT
clone size: few
V gene: TRBV7-2
J gene: TRBJ2-2
D gene: -

CDR3 protein: CSVTGTTYEQYF
CDR3 DNA: TGCAGCGTGACCGGGACAACCTACGAGCAGTACTTC
clone size: many
V gene: TRBV29-1
J gene: TRBJ2-7
D gene: -

CDR3 protein: CACQGEGVIQYF
CDR3 DNA: TGTGCCTGCCAAGGAGAGGGGGTGATCCAGTACTTC
clone size: -
V gene: TRBV7-9
J gene: TRBJ2-5
D gene: -

CDR3 protein: CATSSPAGTGDEQYF
CDR3 DNA: TGTGCCACCAGCTCCCCCGCGGGGACAGGGGACGAGCAGTACTTC
clone size: few
V gene: TRBV15
J gene: TRBJ2-7
D gene: TRBD1

CDR3 protein: CSARGTERRTDTQYF
CDR3 DNA: TGCAGTGCAAGGGGGACGGAACGACGCACAGATACGCAGTATTTT
clone size: few
V gene: TRBV20-1
J gene: TRBJ2-3
D gene: -

CDR3 protein: CASSLEGQGSTGANVLTF
CDR3 DNA: TGCGCCAGCAGCTTGGAAGGGCAGGGGAGTACTGGGGCCAACGTCCTGACTTTC
clone size: few
V gene: TRBV5-1
J gene: TRBJ2-6
D gene: -

CDR3 protein: CASSQGSLLGGEQYF
CDR3 DNA: TGTGCCAGCAGCCAAGGCAGCCTCCTTGGGGGGGAGCAGTACTTC
clone size: few
V gene: TRBV3-1
J gene: TRBJ2-7
D gene: -

CDR3 protein: CSARDWGVGQFF
CDR3 DNA: TGCAGTGCTAGAGATTGGGGCGTTGGGCAGTTCTTC
clone size: -
V gene: TRBV20-1
J gene: TRBJ2-1
D gene: -

CDR3 protein: CASSEAAGGEGYTF
CDR3 DNA: TGTGCCAGCAGTGAAGCGGCAGGGGGCGAGGGCTACACCTTC
clone size: -
V gene: TRBV2
J gene: TRBJ1-2
D gene: TRBD1

CDR3 protein: CASSQGLGFYEQYF
CDR3 DNA: TGTGCCAGCAGCCAAGGTCTAGGTTTCTACGAGCAGTACTTC
clone size: few
V gene: TRBV3-1
J gene: TRBJ2-7
D gene: -